Presented here are 27 T cell receptor beta chains from one specimen sequenced in a study of beta chain features in type 1 diabetes. Every isolated RNA sample was fully reverse transcribed, so sequencing captured expressed TCRB transcripts. Using immunoSEQ multiplex PCR, the repertoire was profiled, and TCRdb retains in-frame clones only, with some absent. The sample shows roughly 330,000 clones, around 10% of them seen only once. The sample consisted of naive CD4+ T cells from blood. Receptors originate from a woman aged 25 to 39 in good health.

This clone was picked up a small number of times. V usage is TRBV30 and J usage is TRBJ2-3; 7 bases match TRBD2. The CDR3 consists of 13 residues. Germline assignment: CDR1 GTSNPN and CDR2 SVGIG (reference sequence). V was clipped by 5 bases and J by 4 bases; unmatched bases: 6. The CDR3 sequence: CAWGPGGPDTQYF. CDR3 bases: TGTGCCTGGGGTCCGGGAGGCCCAGATACGCAGTATTTT.

This clone was seen a handful of times. The rearrangement uses TRBV25-1 and TRBJ2-3, with D possibly being TRBD2 (5 bases). The CDR3 sequence is 14 residues long. Germline lookup yields CDR1 MGHDK and CDR2 SYGVNS. Trimming pared 6 bases from V and 0 bases from J, leaving 10 bases between. The CDR3 here is CASRSSTSTDTQYF. CDR3 in DNA: TGTGCCAGCAGATCTAGCACTAGCACAGATACGCAGTATTTT. The full variable domain, completed using reference TRBV25-1 and TRBJ2-3, is EADIYQTPRYLVIGTGKKITLECSQTMGHDKMYWYQQDPGMELHLIHYSYGVNSTEKGDLSSESTVSRIRTEHFPLTLESARPSHTSQYLCASRSSTSTDTQYFGPGTRLTVL.

This clone has just a few counts. This chain links TRBV5-6 with TRBJ2-7, with TRBD2 matching over 9 bases. The CDR3 contains 13 residues. CDR1 SGHDT and CDR2 YYEEEE come from the germline V gene. With 6 bases clipped from V and 3 bases from J, the junction kept 4 bases outside the gene matches. CDR3 sequence: CASMRAGGYEQYF. CDR3 bases: TGTGCCAGCATGCGAGCGGGAGGCTACGAGCAGTACTTC.

This clone appeared a few times. This chain uses TRBV5-4 with TRBJ1-1; no clear D. Germline V lookup: CDR1 SGHNT, CDR2 YYREEE (reference sequence). V lost 0 bases to trimming and J lost 5 bases, with 14 bases between them. The CDR3 has 15 amino acids. The CDR3 nucleotides read TGTGCCAGCAGCTTGGCCCAAGCCGGTAGAACTGAAGCTTTCTTT. The encoded protein is CASSLAQAGRTEAFF. The complete variable domain, with remaining parts taken from reference TRBV5-4 and TRBJ1-1, reads ETGVTQSPTHLIKTRGQQVTLRCSSQSGHNTVSWYQQALGQGPQFIFQYYREEENGRGNFPPRFSGLQFPNYSSELNVNALELDDSALYLCASSLAQAGRTEAFFGQGTRLTVV.

This clone was recorded a few times. This chain's CDR3 is CASSQNGRAEQYF. CDR3 nucleotides: TGTGCCAGCAGCCAAAACGGGAGGGCCGAGCAGTACTTC. The J gene is TRBJ2-7, the V gene TRBV11-3, with 8 nucleotides matching TRBD2. The CDR3 loop spans 13 amino acids. Germline trimming cut 5 bases from V and 6 bases from J; bases unmatched to any gene: 6. Germline V lookup: CDR1 SGHNT, CDR2 YENEEA. Based on the CDR3 plus reference TRBV11-3 and TRBJ2-7, the full variable domain is EAGVVQSPRYKIIEKKQPVAFWCNPISGHNTLYWYLQNLGQGPELLIRYENEEAVDDSQLPKDRFSAERLKGVDSTLKIQPAELGDSAVYLCASSQNGRAEQYFGPGTRLTVT.

This sequence joins TRBV7-2 and TRBJ2-5; 7 bases line up with TRBD2. CDR1 SGHTA and CDR2 FQGNSA come from the germline V gene. The CDR3 extends over 14 amino acids. The J segment lost 3 bases and the V segment lost 2 bases, leaving 3 bases of the junction unmatched. CDR3 sequence reads: CASSLSLAEETQYF. The CDR3 DNA is TGTGCCAGCAGCTTAAGTCTAGCGGAAGAGACCCAGTACTTC.

The gene calls are TRBV18 and TRBJ1-1, with D hard to call. The CDR3 totals 13 residues. V was trimmed by 0 bases and J by 11 bases, leaving 13 bases between them. Germline CDR1 and CDR2: KGHSH and LQKENI. CDR3: CASSPPEEPAAFF. The CDR3 DNA reads TGTGCCAGCTCACCACCGGAGGAACCCGCGGCTTTCTTT. The full variable domain, completed using reference TRBV18 and TRBJ1-1, is NAGVMQNPRHLVRRRGQEARLRCSPMKGHSHVYWYRQLPEEGLKFMVYLQKENIIDESGMPKERFSAEFPKEGPSILRIQQVVRGDSAAYFCASSPPEEPAAFFGQGTRLTVV.

V usage is TRBV2 and J usage is TRBJ2-7; no clear D. The V gene lost 5 bases and the J gene lost 4 bases, with 6 bases spanning the gap. Germline V gene lookup returns CDR1 SNHLY and CDR2 FYNNEI. CDR3 length: 11 residues. CDR3 DNA sequence: TGTGCCAGCAGTCAACTTTACGAGCAGTACTTC. Translating gives CASSQLYEQYF.

This clone was counted between two and nine times. CDR3 residues: CASSRGTAGGGYTF. In DNA, the CDR3 is TGTGCCAGCAGTCGCGGGACGGCGGGAGGGGGCTACACCTTC. V is TRBV14 and J is TRBJ1-2, with a tentative D call TRBD1 (5 bases). CDR1 SGHDN and CDR2 FVKESK come from the germline V gene. This CDR3 comprises 14 residues. Between the trimmed V and J ends, which lost 6 bases and 8 bases, there was a span of 19 bases. The full variable domain, rest sourced from reference TRBV14 and TRBJ1-2, is EAGVTQFPSHSVIEKGQTVTLRCDPISGHDNLYWYRRVMGKEIKFLLHFVKESKQDESGMPNNRFLAERTGGTYSTLKVQPAELEDSGVYFCASSRGTAGGGYTFGSGTRLTVV.

This clone was counted a few times. This chain joins TRBV4-1 and TRBJ2-1; 10 bases align to TRBD1. The CDR3 has 16 residues. The J segment lost 5 bases and the V segment lost 5 bases, leaving 9 bases of the junction unmatched. CDR1 and CDR2 (germline): MGHRA, YSYEKL. As DNA, the CDR3 is TGCGCCAGCAGCATCAGACAGGGGGCTTCAGACAATGAGCAGTTCTTC. This codes for CASSIRQGASDNEQFF.

In this sample, this clone turned up a few times. This rearrangement joins TRBV29-1 to TRBJ2-2, with TRBD2 as a possible D gene (5 bases). CDR1 is SQVTM, CDR2 ANQGSEA, per germline. V was clipped by 3 bases and J by 3 bases, with 8 bases between them. This CDR3 spans 13 amino acids. The CDR3 sequence is CSVEGAYTGELFF. DNA of the CDR3: TGCAGCGTTGAGGGAGCCTACACCGGGGAGCTGTTTTTT.

This clone was counted between two and nine times. The gene calls are TRBV5-4 and TRBJ2-5; TRBD2 agrees at 10 bases. Germline V gives CDR1 SGHNT, CDR2 YYREEE (reference sequence). CDR3 length: 17 residues. Germline trimming cut 1 base from V and 0 bases from J; bases unmatched to any gene: 6. The CDR3, as DNA: TGTGCCAGCAGCTTGCGGCTACTAGCGGGGAACCAAGAGACCCAGTACTTC. Translated, it gives CASSLRLLAGNQETQYF. The variable domain in full, with the rest retrieved from reference TRBV5-4 and TRBJ2-5, is ETGVTQSPTHLIKTRGQQVTLRCSSQSGHNTVSWYQQALGQGPQFIFQYYREEENGRGNFPPRFSGLQFPNYSSELNVNALELDDSALYLCASSLRLLAGNQETQYFGPGTRLLVL.

This clone was seen only a few times. This sequence joins TRBV7-8 and TRBJ1-4; 9 nucleotides agree with TRBD1. The germline V gene encodes CDR1 SGHVS and CDR2 FQNEAQ. This CDR3 contains 16 residues. The V and J ends lost 5 bases and 2 bases, in that order; junction bases with no gene match: 6. The CDR3 region is CASSPNRGLTNEKLFF. The CDR3 DNA sequence: TGTGCCAGCAGCCCGAACAGGGGGCTGACTAATGAAAAACTGTTTTTT.

Written as DNA, the CDR3 is TGTGCCAGCAGTGCGACAGGGGGCTCTGATACGCAGTATTTT. It encodes CASSATGGSDTQYF. The chain employs TRBV27 and TRBJ2-3, with 10 bases that match TRBD1. V shed 5 bases and J 6 bases; nucleotides not matched to a gene: 5. Germline V lookup: CDR1 MNHEY, CDR2 SMNVEV (reference sequence). The CDR3 is 14 amino acids.

This clone was seen a handful of times. The chain joins TRBV7-3 to TRBJ2-4; a possible D gene is TRBD2 (6 bases). Trimming removed 5 bases at V and 8 bases at J, with 13 bases between. This CDR3 comprises 13 residues. Germline V gene lookup returns CDR1 SGHTA and CDR2 FQGTGA. CDR3 residues: CASSDSGTDIQYF. The CDR3 DNA is TGTGCCAGCAGCGATTCCGGGACTGACATTCAGTACTTC.

V usage is TRBV5-1 and J usage is TRBJ2-1, with 7 bases lining up with TRBD2. With 6 bases clipped from V and 3 bases from J, the junction kept 12 bases outside the gene matches. Germline values: CDR1 SGHRS, CDR2 YFSETQ. This CDR3 spans 16 amino acids. DNA for the CDR3: TGCGCCAGCATTGAGGGCGGGAGTAGTATCTACAATGAGCAGTTCTTC. Residues: CASIEGGSSIYNEQFF.

This clone was found a few times. This chain uses TRBV9 with TRBJ2-7; D not resolved. Looked up from germline, CDR1 is SGDLS and CDR2 is YYNGEE. Trimming pared 0 bases from V and 0 bases from J, leaving 13 bases between. This CDR3 has 16 residues. CDR3 DNA: TGTGCCAGCAGCGTAGGGTCCACGAAGAGCTCCTACGAGCAGTACTTC. Its protein is CASSVGSTKSSYEQYF.

The chain recombines TRBV6-5 with TRBJ2-7, with a weak D call TRBD2 (6 bases). CDR1 is MNHEY, CDR2 SVGAGI, per germline. V shed 0 bases and J shed 3 bases, with 12 bases lying between them. The CDR3 runs 15 residues. The CDR3 coding sequence is TGTGCCAGCAGTTACTCCGGGACTCCGGGCTACGAGCAGTACTTC. This sequence encodes CASSYSGTPGYEQYF.

This clone has just a few counts. This rearrangement joins TRBV7-3 to TRBJ2-1; 12 bases align to TRBD2. Looked up from germline, CDR1 is SGHTA and CDR2 is FQGTGA. With V trimmed by 5 bases and J by 7 bases, 6 bases remained unmatched. The CDR3 runs to 15 residues. This chain's CDR3 is CASSPRTSGNNEQFF. The CDR3 bases are TGTGCCAGCAGCCCTCGGACTAGCGGGAATAATGAGCAGTTCTTC.

This clone came up a few times. V gene TRBV25-1 combines with J gene TRBJ2-7, with 9 bases that match TRBD2. CDR3 length: 16 amino acids. Trimming cost V 9 bases and J 2 bases; bases outside gene matches: 14. CDR1 MGHDK and CDR2 SYGVNS come from the germline V gene. The CDR3 nucleotides are TGTGCCAGTGAGGGGCTAGCGGGACCGAAAACCTACGAGCAGTACTTC. Residues: CASEGLAGPKTYEQYF.

This clone showed up just a few times. The sample has other DNA sequences that encode this CDR3 too. The J gene is TRBJ2-7, the V gene TRBV7-9; weak D call: TRBD1 (6 bases). CDR1 is SEHNR, CDR2 FQNEAQ, per germline (reference sequence). The CDR3 length is 15 residues. Trimming took 5 bases from V and 7 from J, leaving 21 bases between them. The CDR3 nucleotides read TGTGCCAGCAGCCTAGACAGTCCCCTACAGGGTGAGCAGTACTTC. Translated: CASSLDSPLQGEQYF.

In this sample, this clone turned up a few times. The genes are TRBV5-8 and TRBJ2-7; D perhaps matches TRBD1 (6 bases). The CDR3 runs to 13 residues. Germline CDR1 SGHTS, CDR2 YDEGEE. The V and J ends lost 5 bases and 6 bases respectively, with 15 bases between them. Here the CDR3 reads CASRGWGQSEQYF. CDR3 nucleotide sequence: TGTGCCAGCAGGGGGTGGGGGCAGTCCGAGCAGTACTTC.

The V gene is TRBV28, the J gene TRBJ2-2, with TRBD1 as a possible D gene (6 bases). The germline gives CDR1 MDHEN, CDR2 SYDVKM. The CDR3 has 14 residues. With 6 bases removed from V and 4 bases from J, the gap between germline ends came to 12 bases. The CDR3 loop reads CASSSGQTTGELFF. The CDR3 DNA sequence: TGTGCCAGCAGCTCCGGACAGACCACCGGGGAGCTGTTTTTT.

This clone was counted a few times. Written as DNA, the CDR3 is TGCGCCAGCAGCAATGGACAGGGGGGCAATGAGCAGTTCTTC. This gives the protein CASSNGQGGNEQFF. V usage is TRBV5-1 and J usage is TRBJ2-1, with 10 nucleotides matching TRBD1. The CDR3 covers 14 residues. With V trimmed by 4 bases and J by 6 bases, 4 bases remained unmatched. CDR1 is SGHRS and CDR2 is YFSETQ in the germline V gene.

This clone appeared a few times. The CDR3 sequence is CASSLDPGGKETQYF. For the CDR3, the DNA is TGTGCCAGCAGCTTAGATCCGGGGGGTAAAGAGACCCAGTACTTC. The V call is TRBV7-2, the J call TRBJ2-5; 7 bases fit TRBD2. The germline CDR1 and CDR2 sequences are SGHTA and FQGNSA. The CDR3 is 15 residues long. V lost 1 base and J lost 3; bases outside the gene matches: 5.

The V call is TRBV19, the J call TRBJ1-1; TRBD1 matches at 9 bases. Germline values: CDR1 LNHDA, CDR2 SQIVND (reference sequence). The CDR3 contains 15 residues. The V segment lost 2 bases and the J segment 5 bases; nucleotides outside the gene matches: 6. CDR3 residues: CASSIPRTGETEAFF. The CDR3 coding sequence is TGTGCCAGTAGTATACCGAGGACAGGGGAGACTGAAGCTTTCTTT.

This chain uses TRBV6-5 with TRBJ2-7, with 9 bases that match TRBD2. Trimming removed 5 bases from V and 7 bases from J; junction bases left unmatched: 3. The CDR3 runs 12 residues. CDR1 and CDR2 from the germline V gene are MNHEY and SVGAGI. Written as DNA, the CDR3 is TGTGCCAGCAGTGGACTAGCGCTTGAGCAGTACTTC. The encoded protein is CASSGLALEQYF.